Below are 20 T cell receptor beta chains sequenced from a single sample in a study of cytomegalovirus exposure and HLA in healthy donors. Primers for the PCR totalled 60 Vbeta and 13 Jbeta. Measured with immunoSEQ multiplex PCR; TCRdb has only the in-frame clones, and not every one. The sample shows over 150,000 clones, about 82% of them seen only once. The sequenced sample consisted of PBMCs. These receptors all stem from a male donor in good health and CMV-seronegative.

The V and J genes are TRBV4-1 and TRBJ2-3, with 7 bases lining up with TRBD2. CDR3 size: 17 residues. V dropped 0 bases and J dropped 2; count of bases not matched to a gene: 8. In germline, CDR1 is MGHRA, CDR2 YSYEKL. CDR3 DNA: TGCGCCAGCAGCCAAGAGAGAGCGGGGATTTACACAGATACGCAGTATTTT. Residues: CASSQERAGIYTDTQYF.

V gene TRBV9 combines with J gene TRBJ2-5, with D possibly matching TRBD2 (5 bases). The V gene lost 2 bases and the J gene lost 1 base, with 12 bases spanning the gap. Germline assignment: CDR1 SGDLS and CDR2 YYNGEE. The CDR3 has 15 residues. The CDR3 reads CASSVNPSGQETQYF. CDR3 coding DNA: TGTGCCAGCAGCGTGAACCCCAGCGGCCAAGAGACCCAGTACTTC.

J is TRBJ2-5 and V is TRBV18, with 7 bases identical to TRBD2. Trimming cost V 3 bases and J 2 bases; bases outside gene matches: 6. The CDR3 runs 15 residues. The germline V gene encodes CDR1 KGHSH and CDR2 LQKENI. DNA of the CDR3: TGTGCCAGCTCACCGGGCGGGAGAGGTCAAGAGACCCAGTACTTC. Residues: CASSPGGRGQETQYF.

The genes are TRBV7-2 and TRBJ2-2; TRBD1 agrees at 7 bases. Trimming at V came to 4 bases and at J to 3 bases, leaving 8 bases not matched to a gene. This CDR3 region has 16 residues. Germline V gives CDR1 SGHTA, CDR2 FQGNSA. CDR3 amino acids: CASSSWDRRYTGELFF. The CDR3 region has the DNA TGTGCCAGCAGCTCCTGGGACAGACGGTACACCGGGGAGCTGTTTTTT.

This chain connects TRBV4-1 to TRBJ1-5; 9 nucleotides agree with TRBD1. The CDR3 length is 20 residues. V shed 4 bases, J shed 2 bases, and the junction held 18 bases outside the gene matches. Per germline, CDR1 MGHRA and CDR2 YSYEKL. For the CDR3, the DNA is TGCGCCAGCAGCCTCATACAGGGGGCGCGGGAGGGGGGTGGCAATCAGCCCCAGCATTTT. Translation: CASSLIQGAREGGGNQPQHF.

The gene calls are TRBV11-3 and TRBJ2-3, with 8 nucleotides matching TRBD2. V was pared by 0 bases and J by 6 bases, with 5 bases of the junction left unmatched. Looked up from germline, CDR1 is SGHNT and CDR2 is YENEEA. This CDR3 has 15 amino acids. This chain's CDR3 is CASSLEAGGSDTQYF. Here the CDR3 DNA reads TGTGCCAGCAGCTTAGAGGCGGGGGGTTCTGATACGCAGTATTTT.

J is TRBJ1-2 and V is TRBV25-1, with 8 bases matching TRBD1. V lost 3 bases, J lost 8 bases, and 11 bases stayed unmatched. CDR3 length equals 15 residues. Germline V gene data show CDR1 as MGHDK and CDR2 as SYGVNS. CDR3 residues: CASSDFPGQDNGYTF. The CDR3 DNA is TGTGCCAGCAGTGATTTCCCGGGACAGGACAACGGCTACACCTTC.

This clone came up a few times. The gene calls are TRBV19 and TRBJ1-4, with TRBD1 as a possible D gene (5 bases). CDR3 size: 14 residues. V was trimmed by 9 bases and J by 2 bases, leaving 13 bases between them. CDR1 is LNHDA, CDR2 SQIVND, per germline (reference sequence). The CDR3 protein is CASTDSVTNEKLFF. DNA for the CDR3: TGTGCCAGCACCGACAGTGTTACTAATGAAAAACTGTTTTTT.

The V call is TRBV20-1, the J call TRBJ2-5, with no clear D. Trimming took off 4 bases at V and 5 bases at J, with 5 bases between the two ends. The germline gives CDR1 DFQATT, CDR2 SNEGSKA (reference sequence). CDR3 length: 10 amino acids. In nucleotides, the CDR3 is TGCAGTGCTACCGTGGAGACCCAGTACTTC. Protein: CSATVETQYF.

The chain uses TRBV5-6 and TRBJ1-2, with D unclear. The CDR3 length is 14 residues. V dropped 1 base and J dropped 6 bases, with 13 bases sitting between them. Looked up from germline, CDR1 is SGHDT and CDR2 is YYEEEE. The DNA of the CDR3 is TGTGCCAGCAGCTTGTCGGGAGATTATCATGGCTACACCTTC. Residues: CASSLSGDYHGYTF.

The V call is TRBV5-1, the J call TRBJ1-1, with 8 nucleotides matching TRBD1. In germline, CDR1 is SGHRS, CDR2 YFSETQ. Trimming at V came to 1 base and at J to 2 bases, leaving 4 bases not matched to a gene. The length of the CDR3 is 15 residues. The CDR3: CASSLRPGGNTEAFF. The CDR3 nucleotides are TGCGCCAGCAGCTTGAGGCCAGGGGGCAACACTGAAGCTTTCTTT.

The V gene is TRBV5-6, the J gene TRBJ2-5; 9 bases align to TRBD2. The germline V gene has CDR1 SGHDT and CDR2 YYEEEE. CDR3 length: 14 residues. J lost 5 bases, V lost 1 base, and 3 bases had no gene match. Here the CDR3 reads CASSLSAGGETQYF. CDR3 bases: TGTGCCAGCAGCTTGAGCGCGGGGGGGGAGACCCAGTACTTC. Full variable domain (missing parts from reference TRBV5-6 and TRBJ2-5): DAGVTQSPTHLIKTRGQQVTLRCSPKSGHDTVSWYQQALGQGPQFIFQYYEEEERQRGNFPDRFSGHQFPNYSSELNVNALLLGDSALYLCASSLSAGGETQYFGPGTRLLVL.

The chain recombines TRBV29-1 with TRBJ2-3; TRBD1 is a possible D gene (6 bases). The CDR3 runs 15 residues. Germline lookup yields CDR1 SQVTM and CDR2 ANQGSEA. V shed 4 bases and J shed 2 bases, with 16 bases lying between them. The DNA of the CDR3 is TGCAGCGTTGGACTGGGGGCGTTAGCCACAGATACGCAGTATTTT. Amino acids: CSVGLGALATDTQYF.

The table lists this clone with a count of one. The chain joins TRBV4-3 to TRBJ2-1; 7 bases fit TRBD2. The trim removed 0 bases at V and 0 bases at J, leaving 5 bases unmatched. The CDR3 is made up of 17 amino acids. The germline gives CDR1 LGHNA, CDR2 YSLEER. The DNA of the CDR3 is TGCGCCAGCAGCCAAGATTGGGGGGGAAGCTCCTACAATGAGCAGTTCTTC. It is translated as CASSQDWGGSSYNEQFF.

The chain combines TRBV6-1 with TRBJ1-5; D might be TRBD1 (6 bases). V lost 4 bases, J lost 2 bases, and 15 bases lay in between. Per germline, CDR1 MNHNS and CDR2 SASEGT. The CDR3 contains 16 residues. This CDR3 reads CASSGQGQSRNQPQHF. The CDR3 DNA reads TGTGCCAGCAGTGGCCAAGGACAGTCTCGCAATCAGCCCCAGCATTTT.

This clone was detected only once. The chain is built from TRBV29-1 and TRBJ2-5; the match to TRBD1 covers 9 bases. Germline loops: CDR1 SQVTM, CDR2 ANQGSEA. With V trimmed by 7 bases and J by 3 bases, 3 bases remained unmatched. The CDR3 is 12 residues long. The CDR3 nucleotides are TGCAGCGCTAGGACAGGGGAAGAGACCCAGTACTTC. It specifies CSARTGEETQYF. Together with reference TRBV29-1 and TRBJ2-5, the CDR3 gives the full variable domain: SAVISQKPSRDICQRGTSLTIQCQVDSQVTMMFWYRQQPGQSLTLIATANQGSEATYESGFVIDKFPISRPNLTFSTLTVSNMSPEDSSIYLCSARTGEETQYFGPGTRLLVL.

The rearrangement uses TRBV4-3 and TRBJ1-3, with D possibly matching TRBD1 (5 bases). This CDR3 is 15 amino acids long. V was clipped by 1 base and J by 2 bases, with 9 bases between them. Looked up from germline, CDR1 is LGHNA and CDR2 is YSLEER. CDR3 amino acids: CASSQGQNPGNTIYF. In DNA form, the CDR3 reads TGCGCCAGCAGCCAAGGACAGAATCCTGGAAACACCATATATTTT.

V usage is TRBV28 and J usage is TRBJ2-2; D remains unclear. Germline loops: CDR1 MDHEN, CDR2 SYDVKM. The CDR3 is 15 residues long. V lost 6 bases, J lost 4 bases, and 15 bases lay in between. The CDR3 bases are TGTGCCAGCAGCACGACCGTCCGCGGCACCGGGGAGCTGTTTTTT. Its protein product is CASSTTVRGTGELFF. Full variable domain (outside the CDR3, taken from reference TRBV28 and TRBJ2-2): DVKVTQSSRYLVKRTGEKVFLECVQDMDHENMFWYRQDPGLGLRLIYFSYDVKMKEKGDIPEGYSVSREKKERFSLILESASTNQTSMYLCASSTTVRGTGELFFGEGSRLTVL.

The V call is TRBV7-6, the J call TRBJ1-1; D remains ambiguous. Germline loops: CDR1 SGHVS, CDR2 FNYEAQ. This CDR3 has 13 residues. With 7 bases removed from V and 3 bases from J, the gap between germline ends came to 12 bases. DNA for the CDR3: TGTGCCAGCACCCGGGAAATCGACACTGAAGCTTTCTTT. This encodes CASTREIDTEAFF.

This clone was detected only once. J is TRBJ2-7 and V is TRBV5-1; D is possibly TRBD2 (6 bases). The germline V gene has CDR1 SGHRS and CDR2 YFSETQ. The CDR3 runs 16 residues. V lost 1 base to trimming and J lost 0 bases, with 14 bases between them. The CDR3 region has the DNA TGCGCCAGCAGCTTGAACGGCGGGACTTTCTCCTACGAGCAGTACTTC. Amino acid sequence: CASSLNGGTFSYEQYF.